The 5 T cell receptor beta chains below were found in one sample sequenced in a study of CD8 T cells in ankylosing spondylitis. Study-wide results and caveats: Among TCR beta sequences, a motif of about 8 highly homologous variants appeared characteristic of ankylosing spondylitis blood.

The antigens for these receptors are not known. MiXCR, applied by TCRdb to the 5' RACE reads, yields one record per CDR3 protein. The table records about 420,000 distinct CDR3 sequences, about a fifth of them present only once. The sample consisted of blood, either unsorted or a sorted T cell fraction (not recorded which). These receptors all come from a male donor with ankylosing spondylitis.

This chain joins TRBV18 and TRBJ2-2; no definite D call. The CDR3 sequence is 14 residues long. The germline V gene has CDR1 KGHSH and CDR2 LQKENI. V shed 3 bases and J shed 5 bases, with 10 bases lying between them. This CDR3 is CASSPGSGTGELFF. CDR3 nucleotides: TGTGCCAGCTCACCGGGTTCTGGTACCGGGGAGCTGTTTTTT.

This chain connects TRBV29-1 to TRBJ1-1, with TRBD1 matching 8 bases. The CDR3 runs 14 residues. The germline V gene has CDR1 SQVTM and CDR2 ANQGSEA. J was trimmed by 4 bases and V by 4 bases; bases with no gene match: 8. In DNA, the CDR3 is TGCAGCGTTGGAGTTGTACAGGGGGGCACTGAAGCTTTCTTT. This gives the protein CSVGVVQGGTEAFF.

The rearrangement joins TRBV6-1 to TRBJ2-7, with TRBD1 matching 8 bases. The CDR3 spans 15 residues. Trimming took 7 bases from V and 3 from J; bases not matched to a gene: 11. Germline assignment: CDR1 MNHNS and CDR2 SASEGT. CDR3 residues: CASKLDRVPNYEQYF. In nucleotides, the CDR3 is TGTGCCAGCAAGCTGGACAGGGTCCCTAACTACGAGCAGTACTTC.

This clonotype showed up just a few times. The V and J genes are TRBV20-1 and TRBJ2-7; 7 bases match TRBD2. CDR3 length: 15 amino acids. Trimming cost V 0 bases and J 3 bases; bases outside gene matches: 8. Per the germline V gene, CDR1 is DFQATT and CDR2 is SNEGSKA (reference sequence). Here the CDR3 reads CSARDWASGVYEQYF. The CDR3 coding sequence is TGCAGTGCTAGAGATTGGGCTAGCGGAGTCTACGAGCAGTACTTC.

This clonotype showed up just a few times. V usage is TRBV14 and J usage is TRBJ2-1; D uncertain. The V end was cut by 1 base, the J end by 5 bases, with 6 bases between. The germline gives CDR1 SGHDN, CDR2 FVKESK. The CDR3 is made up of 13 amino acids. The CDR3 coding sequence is TGTGCCAGCAGCCAAGGAATCCACAATGAGCAGTTCTTC. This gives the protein CASSQGIHNEQFF.